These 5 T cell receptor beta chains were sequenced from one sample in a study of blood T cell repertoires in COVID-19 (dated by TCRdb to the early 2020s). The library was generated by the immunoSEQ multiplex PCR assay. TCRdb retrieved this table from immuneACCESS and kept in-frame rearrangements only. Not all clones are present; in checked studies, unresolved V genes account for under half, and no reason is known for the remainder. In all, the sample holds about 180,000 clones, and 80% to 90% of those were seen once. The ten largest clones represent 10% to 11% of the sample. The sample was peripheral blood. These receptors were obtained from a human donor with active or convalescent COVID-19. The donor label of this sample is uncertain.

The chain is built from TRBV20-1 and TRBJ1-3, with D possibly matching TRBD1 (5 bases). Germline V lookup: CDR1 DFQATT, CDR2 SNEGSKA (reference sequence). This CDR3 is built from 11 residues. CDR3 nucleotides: TGCAGCAGGAGAACAGGTCCCACCATATATTTT. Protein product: CSRRTGPTIYF.

The CDR3 sequence is CSVELGAPTDTQYF. The CDR3 nucleotides are TGCAGCGTTGAATTAGGGGCGCCGACAGATACGCAGTATTTT. The V call is TRBV29-1, the J call TRBJ2-3, with D maybe TRBD1 (5 bases). Germline V CDR1 and CDR2: SQVTM, ANQGSEA. V was clipped by 2 bases and J by 3 bases, with 12 bases between them. The CDR3 contains 14 residues.

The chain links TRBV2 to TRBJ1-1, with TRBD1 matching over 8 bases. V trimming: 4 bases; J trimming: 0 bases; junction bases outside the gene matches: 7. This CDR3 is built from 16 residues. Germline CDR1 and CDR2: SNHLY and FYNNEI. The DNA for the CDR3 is TGTGCCAGCAGTGGGCTGACAGGGGACGTGAACACTGAAGCTTTCTTT. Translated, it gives CASSGLTGDVNTEAFF.

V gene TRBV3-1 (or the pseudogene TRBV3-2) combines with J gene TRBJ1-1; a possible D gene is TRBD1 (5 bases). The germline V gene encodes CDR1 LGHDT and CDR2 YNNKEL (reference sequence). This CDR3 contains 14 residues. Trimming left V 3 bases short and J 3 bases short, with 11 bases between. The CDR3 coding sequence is TGTGCCAGCAGCCATCTTGCGGGGGACACTGAAGCTTTCTTT. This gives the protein CASSHLAGDTEAFF.

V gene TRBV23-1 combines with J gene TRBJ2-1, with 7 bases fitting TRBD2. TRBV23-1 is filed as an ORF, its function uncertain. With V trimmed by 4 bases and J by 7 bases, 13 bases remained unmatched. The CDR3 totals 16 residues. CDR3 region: CASSLGGDGRMNEQFF. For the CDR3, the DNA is TGCGCCAGCAGTCTGGGCGGAGACGGGAGGATGAATGAGCAGTTCTTC.